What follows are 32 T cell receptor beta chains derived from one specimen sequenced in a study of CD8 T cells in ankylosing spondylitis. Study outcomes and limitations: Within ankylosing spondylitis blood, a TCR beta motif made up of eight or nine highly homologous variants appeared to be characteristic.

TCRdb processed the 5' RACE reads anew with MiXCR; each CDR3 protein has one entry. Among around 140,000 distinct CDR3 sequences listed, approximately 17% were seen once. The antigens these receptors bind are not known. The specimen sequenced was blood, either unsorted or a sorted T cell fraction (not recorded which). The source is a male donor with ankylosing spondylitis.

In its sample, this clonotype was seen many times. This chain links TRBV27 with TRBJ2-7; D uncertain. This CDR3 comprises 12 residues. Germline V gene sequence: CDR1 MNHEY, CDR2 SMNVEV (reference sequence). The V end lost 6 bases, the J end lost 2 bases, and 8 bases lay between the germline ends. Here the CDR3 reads CASRTEAYEQYF. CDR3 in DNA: TGTGCCAGCAGGACTGAAGCCTACGAGCAGTACTTC.

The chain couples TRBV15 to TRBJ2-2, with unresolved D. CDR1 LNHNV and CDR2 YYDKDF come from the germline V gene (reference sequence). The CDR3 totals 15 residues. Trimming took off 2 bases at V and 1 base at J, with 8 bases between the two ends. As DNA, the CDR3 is TGTGCCACCAGCAGACGACACGAGAACACCGGGGAGCTGTTTTTT. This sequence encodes CATSRRHENTGELFF.

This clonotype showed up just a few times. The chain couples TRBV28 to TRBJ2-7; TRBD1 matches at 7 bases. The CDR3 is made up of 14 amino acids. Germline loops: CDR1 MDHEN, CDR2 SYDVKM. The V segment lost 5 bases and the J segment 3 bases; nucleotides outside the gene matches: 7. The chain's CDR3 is CASSPPGQNYEQYF. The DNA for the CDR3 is TGTGCCAGCAGTCCCCCGGGACAGAACTACGAGCAGTACTTC.

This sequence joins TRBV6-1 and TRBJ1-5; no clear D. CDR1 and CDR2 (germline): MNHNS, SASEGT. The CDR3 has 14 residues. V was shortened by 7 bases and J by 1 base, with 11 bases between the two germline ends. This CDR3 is CASNPMGSNQPQHF. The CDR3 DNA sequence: TGTGCCAGCAACCCGATGGGGAGCAATCAGCCCCAGCATTTT.

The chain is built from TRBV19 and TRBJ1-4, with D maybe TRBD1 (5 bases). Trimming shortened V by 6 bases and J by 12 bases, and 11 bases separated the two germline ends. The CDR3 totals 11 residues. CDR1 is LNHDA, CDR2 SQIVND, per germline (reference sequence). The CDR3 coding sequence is TGTGCCAGTAGACGAGGGGCCGAACTGTTTTTT. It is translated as CASRRGAELFF.

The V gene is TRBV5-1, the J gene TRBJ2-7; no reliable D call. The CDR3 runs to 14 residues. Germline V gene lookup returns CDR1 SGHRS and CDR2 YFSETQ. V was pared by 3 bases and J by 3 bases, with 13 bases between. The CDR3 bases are TGCGCCAGCAGCTGGCAGAGGAGTAGCTACGAGCAGTACTTC. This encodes CASSWQRSSYEQYF.

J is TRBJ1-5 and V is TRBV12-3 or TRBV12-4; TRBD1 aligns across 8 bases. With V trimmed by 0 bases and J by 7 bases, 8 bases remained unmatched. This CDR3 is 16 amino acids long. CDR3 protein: CASSLAKSGGGQPQHF. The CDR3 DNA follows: TGTGCCAGCAGTTTAGCGAAATCAGGGGGCGGACAGCCCCAGCATTTT.

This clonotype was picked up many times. The CDR3 DNA follows: TGTGCCAGCAGCCCACGGGGTGAAGGGCCTTCCTACGAGCAGTACTTC. This codes for CASSPRGEGPSYEQYF. The chain uses TRBV6-2 or TRBV6-3 and TRBJ2-7, with D perhaps TRBD2 (5 bases). CDR1 is MNHEY, CDR2 SVGEGT, per germline. The CDR3 totals 16 residues. With 6 bases removed from V and 1 base from J, the gap between germline ends came to 19 bases.

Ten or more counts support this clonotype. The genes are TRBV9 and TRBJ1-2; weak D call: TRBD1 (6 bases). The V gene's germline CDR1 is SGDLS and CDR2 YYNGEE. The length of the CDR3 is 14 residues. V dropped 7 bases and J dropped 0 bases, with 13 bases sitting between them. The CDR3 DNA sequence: TGTGCCAGCGCTGAGGACAGTACTAACTATGGCTACACCTTC. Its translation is CASAEDSTNYGYTF.

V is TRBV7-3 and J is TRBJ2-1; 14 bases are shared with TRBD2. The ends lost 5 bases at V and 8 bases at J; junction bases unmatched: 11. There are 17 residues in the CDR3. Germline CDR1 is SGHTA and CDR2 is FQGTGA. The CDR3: CASSPGLAGEVADEQFF. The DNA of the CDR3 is TGTGCCAGCAGCCCGGGACTAGCGGGAGAGGTTGCCGATGAGCAGTTCTTC. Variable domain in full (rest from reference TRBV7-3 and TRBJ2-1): GAGVSQTPSNKVTEKGKYVELRCDPISGHTALYWYRQSLGQGPEFLIYFQGTGAADDSGLPNDRFFAVRPEGSVSTLKIQRTERGDSAVYLCASSPGLAGEVADEQFFGPGTRLTVL.

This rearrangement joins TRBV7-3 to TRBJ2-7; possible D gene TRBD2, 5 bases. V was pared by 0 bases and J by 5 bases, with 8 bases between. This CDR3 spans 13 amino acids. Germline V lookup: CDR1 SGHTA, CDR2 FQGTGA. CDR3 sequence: CASSLTHGNEQYF. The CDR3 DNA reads TGTGCCAGCAGCTTAACGCACGGGAACGAGCAGTACTTC.

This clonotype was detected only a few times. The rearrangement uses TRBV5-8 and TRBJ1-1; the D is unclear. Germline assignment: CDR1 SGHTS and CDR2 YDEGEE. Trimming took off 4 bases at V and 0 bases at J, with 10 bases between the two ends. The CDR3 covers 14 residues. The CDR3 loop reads CASSQKVMNTEAFF. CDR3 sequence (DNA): TGTGCCAGCAGCCAGAAGGTCATGAACACTGAAGCTTTCTTT. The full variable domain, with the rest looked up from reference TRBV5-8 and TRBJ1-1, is EAGVTQSPTHLIKTRGQQATLRCSPISGHTSVYWYQQALGLGLQFLLWYDEGEERNRGNFPPRFSGRQFPNYSSELNVNALELEDSALYLCASSQKVMNTEAFFGQGTRLTVV.

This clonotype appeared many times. The CDR3 loop reads CSVVVNTEAFF. CDR3 coding DNA: TGCAGCGTTGTGGTGAACACTGAAGCTTTCTTT. V usage is TRBV29-1 and J usage is TRBJ1-1; D call uncertain. CDR3 length: 11 residues. Germline CDR1 reads SQVTM; CDR2 reads ANQGSEA. V gave up 4 bases and J gave up 0 bases, with 3 bases separating them. Filled out from reference TRBV29-1 and TRBJ1-1, the complete variable domain reads SAVISQKPSRDICQRGTSLTIQCQVDSQVTMMFWYRQQPGQSLTLIATANQGSEATYESGFVIDKFPISRPNLTFSTLTVSNMSPEDSSIYLCSVVVNTEAFFGQGTRLTVV.

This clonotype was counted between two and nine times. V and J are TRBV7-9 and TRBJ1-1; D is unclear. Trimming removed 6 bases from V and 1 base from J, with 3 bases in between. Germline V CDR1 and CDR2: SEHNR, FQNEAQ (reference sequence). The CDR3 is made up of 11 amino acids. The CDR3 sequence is CASRPNTEAFF. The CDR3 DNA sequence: TGTGCCAGCAGGCCGAACACTGAAGCTTTCTTT. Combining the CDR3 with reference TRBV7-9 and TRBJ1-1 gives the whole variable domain DTGVSQNPRHKITKRGQNVTFRCDPISEHNRLYWYRQTLGQGPEFLTYFQNEAQLEKSRLLSDRFSAERPKGSFSTLEIQRTEQGDSAMYLCASRPNTEAFFGQGTRLTVV.

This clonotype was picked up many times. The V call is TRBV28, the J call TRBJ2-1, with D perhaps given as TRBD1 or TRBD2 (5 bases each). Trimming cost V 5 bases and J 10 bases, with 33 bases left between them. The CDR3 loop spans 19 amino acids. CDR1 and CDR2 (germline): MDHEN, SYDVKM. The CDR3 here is CASSPGSFVSSRGGWEQFF. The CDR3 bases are TGTGCCAGCAGTCCAGGGAGTTTCGTTAGTTCGCGCGGAGGATGGGAGCAGTTCTTC.

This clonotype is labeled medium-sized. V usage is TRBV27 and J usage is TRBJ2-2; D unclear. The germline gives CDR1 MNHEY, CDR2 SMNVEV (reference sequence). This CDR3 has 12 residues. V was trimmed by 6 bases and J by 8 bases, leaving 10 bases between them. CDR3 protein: CASRDRAGELFF. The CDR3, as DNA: TGTGCCAGCAGAGATAGGGCGGGGGAGCTGTTTTTT.

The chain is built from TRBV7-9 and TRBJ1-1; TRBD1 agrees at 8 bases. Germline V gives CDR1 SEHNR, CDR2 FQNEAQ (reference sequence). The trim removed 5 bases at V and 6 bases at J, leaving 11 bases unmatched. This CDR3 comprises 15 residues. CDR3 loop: CASSGDRGAESEAFF. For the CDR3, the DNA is TGTGCCAGCAGCGGCGACAGGGGAGCAGAGTCTGAAGCTTTCTTT.

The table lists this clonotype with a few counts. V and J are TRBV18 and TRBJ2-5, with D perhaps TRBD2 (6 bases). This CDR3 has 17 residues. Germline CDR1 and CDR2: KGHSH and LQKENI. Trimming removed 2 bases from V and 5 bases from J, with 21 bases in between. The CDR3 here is CASSPIARGTVEETQYF. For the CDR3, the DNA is TGTGCCAGCTCACCAATCGCACGGGGGACGGTCGAGGAGACCCAGTACTTC.

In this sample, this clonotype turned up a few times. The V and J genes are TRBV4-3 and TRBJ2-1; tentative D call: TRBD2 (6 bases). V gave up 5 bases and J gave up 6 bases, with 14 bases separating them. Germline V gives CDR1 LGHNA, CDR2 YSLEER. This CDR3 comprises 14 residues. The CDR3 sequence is CASSKRIAANEQFF. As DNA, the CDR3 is TGCGCCAGCAGCAAAAGGATAGCGGCCAATGAGCAGTTCTTC.

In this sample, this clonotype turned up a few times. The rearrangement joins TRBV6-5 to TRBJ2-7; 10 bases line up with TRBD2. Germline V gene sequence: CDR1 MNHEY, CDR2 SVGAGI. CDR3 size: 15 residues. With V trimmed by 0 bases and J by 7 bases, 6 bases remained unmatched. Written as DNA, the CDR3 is TGTGCCAGCAGTTACTCGCCTAGCGGGAGTAGAGAGCAGTACTTC. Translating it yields CASSYSPSGSREQYF.

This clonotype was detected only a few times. The CDR3 bases are TGCAGTGCCCAATGGTGGGCTAGCGGGAGGGGAGATACGCAGTATTTT. Translating gives CSAQWWASGRGDTQYF. This rearrangement joins TRBV20-1 to TRBJ2-3; 12 positions match TRBD2. CDR1 is DFQATT and CDR2 is SNEGSKA in the germline V gene (reference sequence). The V gene end was trimmed by 6 bases and the J gene end by 5 bases; junction bases not matched to a gene: 12. The CDR3 contains 16 residues.

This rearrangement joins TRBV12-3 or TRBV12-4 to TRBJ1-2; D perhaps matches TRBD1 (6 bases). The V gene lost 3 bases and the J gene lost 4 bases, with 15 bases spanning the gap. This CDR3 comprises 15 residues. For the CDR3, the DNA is TGTGCCAGCAGTTTCGATCGGACAGAGCTCTATGGCTACACCTTC. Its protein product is CASSFDRTELYGYTF.

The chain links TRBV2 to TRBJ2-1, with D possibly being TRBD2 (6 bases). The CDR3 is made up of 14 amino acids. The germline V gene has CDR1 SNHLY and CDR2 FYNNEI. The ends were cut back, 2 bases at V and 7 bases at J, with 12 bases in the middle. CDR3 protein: CASSENRRENEQFF. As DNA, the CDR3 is TGTGCCAGCAGTGAAAATAGGAGGGAGAATGAGCAGTTCTTC. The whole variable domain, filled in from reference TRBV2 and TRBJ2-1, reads EPEVTQTPSHQVTQMGQEVILRCVPISNHLYFYWYRQILGQKVEFLVSFYNNEISEKSEIFDDQFSVERPDGSNFTLKIRSTKLEDSAMYFCASSENRRENEQFFGPGTRLTVL.

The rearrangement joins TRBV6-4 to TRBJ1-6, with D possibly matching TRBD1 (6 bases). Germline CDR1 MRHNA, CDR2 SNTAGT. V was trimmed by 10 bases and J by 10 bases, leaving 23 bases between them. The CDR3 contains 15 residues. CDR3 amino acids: CATNVGRGTTSPLHF. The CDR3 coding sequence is TGTGCCACCAACGTCGGGAGGGGGACAACCTCACCCCTCCACTTT.

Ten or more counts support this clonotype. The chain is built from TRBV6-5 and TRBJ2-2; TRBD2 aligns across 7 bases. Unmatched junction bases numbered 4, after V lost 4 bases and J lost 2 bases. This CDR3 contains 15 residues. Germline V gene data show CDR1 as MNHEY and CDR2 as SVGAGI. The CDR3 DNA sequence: TGTGCCAGCAGTTCTAGCGGACTAAACACCGGGGAGCTGTTTTTT. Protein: CASSSSGLNTGELFF.

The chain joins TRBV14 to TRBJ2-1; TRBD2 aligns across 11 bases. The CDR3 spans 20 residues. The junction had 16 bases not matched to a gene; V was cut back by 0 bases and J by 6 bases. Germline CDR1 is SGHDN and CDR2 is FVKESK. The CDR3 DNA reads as TGTGCCAGCAGCCAAGATACCACTAGCGGGAGAGCCCATGGAGGCAATGAGCAGTTCTTC. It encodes CASSQDTTSGRAHGGNEQFF.

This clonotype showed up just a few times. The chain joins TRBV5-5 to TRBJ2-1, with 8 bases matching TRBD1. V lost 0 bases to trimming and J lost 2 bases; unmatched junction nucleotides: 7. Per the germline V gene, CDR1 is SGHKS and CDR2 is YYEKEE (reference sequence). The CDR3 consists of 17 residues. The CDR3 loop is CASSLGPGQGPYNEQFF. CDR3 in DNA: TGTGCCAGCAGCTTGGGACCCGGACAGGGTCCCTACAATGAGCAGTTCTTC.

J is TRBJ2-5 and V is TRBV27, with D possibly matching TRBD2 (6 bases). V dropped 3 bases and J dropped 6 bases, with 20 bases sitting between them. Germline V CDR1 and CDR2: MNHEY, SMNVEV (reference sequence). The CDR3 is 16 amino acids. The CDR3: CASSFGLAPTLQTQYF. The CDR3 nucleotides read TGTGCCAGCAGTTTTGGGCTAGCGCCCACCTTACAGACCCAGTACTTC.

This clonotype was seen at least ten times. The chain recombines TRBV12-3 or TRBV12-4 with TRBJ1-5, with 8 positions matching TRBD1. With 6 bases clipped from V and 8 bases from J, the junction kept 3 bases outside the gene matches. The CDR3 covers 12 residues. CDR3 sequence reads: CASSPDREPQHF. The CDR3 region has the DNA TGTGCCAGCAGCCCGGACAGGGAGCCCCAGCATTTT.

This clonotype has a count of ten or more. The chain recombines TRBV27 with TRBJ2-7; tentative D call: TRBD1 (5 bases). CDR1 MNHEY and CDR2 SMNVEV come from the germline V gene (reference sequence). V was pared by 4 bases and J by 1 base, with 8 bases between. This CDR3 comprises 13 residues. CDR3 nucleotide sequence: TGTGCCAGCAGTTCCAGGGAATCCTACGAGCAGTACTTC. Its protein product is CASSSRESYEQYF.

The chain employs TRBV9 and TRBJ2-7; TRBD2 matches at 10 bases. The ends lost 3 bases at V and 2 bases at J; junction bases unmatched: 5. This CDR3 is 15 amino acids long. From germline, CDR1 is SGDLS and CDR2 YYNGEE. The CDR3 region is CASSASGSNTYEQYF. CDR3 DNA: TGTGCCAGCAGCGCTAGCGGGAGTAATACCTACGAGCAGTACTTC.

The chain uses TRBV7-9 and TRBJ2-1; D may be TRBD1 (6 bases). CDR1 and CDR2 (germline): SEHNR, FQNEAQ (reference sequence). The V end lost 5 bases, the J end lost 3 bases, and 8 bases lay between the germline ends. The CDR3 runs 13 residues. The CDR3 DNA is TGTGCCAGCAGCGAGGACAGCTACAATGAGCAGTTCTTC. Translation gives CASSEDSYNEQFF.